Below, 19 T cell receptor beta chains from the same sample are listed, as sequenced in a study of regulatory T cells in long-lasting Graves disease. TCR beta libraries were built with iRepertoire HTBI primers and Arm-PCR of CDR3 regions. TCRdb reprocessed the multiplex PCR reads with MiXCR, giving one entry per CDR3 protein. This sample has some 470,000 distinct CDR3 sequences, with about a fifth found just once. Documented time point: persistent/refractory GD, antithyroid drugs over 5 years with positive TRAb. Researchers made the TCR library from RNA that was extracted from PBMCs. This sample comprised peripheral blood mononuclear cells (PBMCs), obtained when the disease was refractory, from a patient treated with antithyroid drugs. Source of these receptors: a female donor with Graves disease.

The chain has TRBV30 and TRBJ2-7; D not resolved. V lost 3 bases to trimming and J lost 6 bases, with 9 bases between them. From germline, CDR1 is GTSNPN and CDR2 SVGIG (reference sequence). The CDR3 loop spans 11 amino acids. CDR3 coding DNA: TGTGCCTGGAGCCCCCGGGTCGAGCAGTACTTC. The encoded protein is CAWSPRVEQYF.

This clonotype was counted many times. The chain couples TRBV7-2 to TRBJ1-1; 11 bases line up with TRBD1. Germline V CDR1 and CDR2: SGHTA, FQGNSA. The CDR3 is made up of 14 amino acids. The V gene end was trimmed by 4 bases and the J gene end by 8 bases; junction bases not matched to a gene: 6. The CDR3 nucleotides read TGTGCCAGCAGCTGGACAGGGGGCGAAGGCGAAGCTTTCTTT. Protein product: CASSWTGGEGEAFF.

Only a few counts were recorded for this clonotype. The chain employs TRBV20-1 and TRBJ1-1, with D hard to call. The CDR3 runs to 16 residues. With 0 bases removed from V and 4 bases from J, the gap between germline ends came to 18 bases. In germline, CDR1 is DFQATT, CDR2 SNEGSKA (reference sequence). CDR3 loop: CSARDPASGRGTEAFF. CDR3 in DNA: TGCAGTGCTAGAGATCCGGCATCGGGTCGCGGCACTGAAGCTTTCTTT.

V gene TRBV6-1 combines with J gene TRBJ1-1, with a tentative D call TRBD1 (5 bases). Trimming removed 10 bases from V and 7 bases from J, with 19 bases in between. The CDR3 length is 13 residues. Germline V CDR1 and CDR2: MNHNS, SASEGT. CDR3 sequence (DNA): TGTGCCACCTGGTCGGGTGGGGGGGGTGAAGCTTTCTTT. It translates to CATWSGGGGEAFF.

A few counts support this clonotype. This chain links TRBV12-3 or TRBV12-4 with TRBJ2-5; D uncertain. The J call may not be correct, given that the DNA end is closer to TRBJ2-1. This CDR3 contains 17 residues. The CDR3 loop is CASSPSTWALMPNEQFF. CDR3 DNA sequence: TGTGCCAGCAGTCCGTCGACCTGGGCGCTAATGCCCAATGAGCAGTTCTTC.

The chain links TRBV10-3 to TRBJ2-6; 9 bases are a match to TRBD1. Germline V gives CDR1 ENHRY, CDR2 SYGVKD. J lost 1 base, V lost 3 bases, and 4 bases had no gene match. This CDR3 has 17 residues. The CDR3 sequence is CAISDYDRGSGANVLTF. The CDR3 DNA is TGTGCCATCAGTGATTACGACAGGGGGTCTGGGGCCAACGTCCTGACTTTC.

This clonotype appeared many times. This rearrangement joins TRBV2 to TRBJ1-4, with 7 bases lining up with TRBD1. Per germline, CDR1 SNHLY and CDR2 FYNNEI. V was pared by 4 bases and J by 5 bases, with 13 bases of the junction left unmatched. This CDR3 is built from 17 residues. The CDR3 region is CASSVLGQLGGNEKLFF. The CDR3 bases are TGTGCCAGCAGTGTGTTGGGACAGCTTGGGGGGAATGAAAAACTGTTTTTT.

This clonotype occurred a few times. The rearrangement joins TRBV11-2 to TRBJ2-7; no reliable D call. V was clipped by 0 bases and J by 7 bases, with 10 bases between them. The CDR3 has 13 amino acids. Germline CDR1 SGHAT, CDR2 FQNNGV. The CDR3 loop reads CASSLDQRGEQYF. The CDR3, as DNA: TGTGCCAGCAGCTTAGATCAGCGCGGAGAGCAGTACTTC.

This clonotype has a handful of counts. The chain has TRBV19 and TRBJ2-7; 11 bases agree with TRBD1. This CDR3 has 14 residues. Germline V gives CDR1 LNHDA, CDR2 SQIVND (reference sequence). The V segment lost 8 bases and the J segment 2 bases; nucleotides outside the gene matches: 5. DNA of the CDR3: TGTGCCAGTGCTCCGGGACAGGGGGCCTACGAGCAGTACTTC. It specifies CASAPGQGAYEQYF. The full variable domain, with the rest looked up from reference TRBV19 and TRBJ2-7, is DGGITQSPKYLFRKEGQNVTLSCEQNLNHDAMYWYRQDPGQGLRLIYYSQIVNDFQKGDIAEGYSVSREKKESFPLTVTSAQKNPTAFYLCASAPGQGAYEQYFGPGTRLTVT.

The rearrangement links TRBV6-1 to TRBJ1-5, with 9 bases lining up with TRBD1. Germline values: CDR1 MNHNS, CDR2 SASEGT. The V segment lost 5 bases and the J segment 0 bases; nucleotides outside the gene matches: 11. CDR3 length equals 18 residues. Written as DNA, the CDR3 is TGTGCCAGCAGTCCTTTACATCCGGGACAGGGTAGCAATCAGCCCCAGCATTTT. It is translated as CASSPLHPGQGSNQPQHF.

J is TRBJ1-3 and V is TRBV11-1; a weak D match, TRBD1 (5 bases). The V end was cut by 4 bases, the J end by 0 bases, with 13 bases between. This CDR3 has 16 residues. The V gene's germline CDR1 is SGHAT and CDR2 FQDESV (reference sequence). For the CDR3, the DNA is TGTGCCAGCAGCTCTAGGGGCGGCCGCTCTGGAAACACCATATATTTT. This encodes CASSSRGGRSGNTIYF.

This rearrangement joins TRBV11-1 to TRBJ2-1; D gene unclear. Germline assignment: CDR1 SGHAT and CDR2 FQDESV (reference sequence). The CDR3 spans 14 residues. V dropped 1 base and J dropped 9 bases, with 13 bases sitting between them. DNA for the CDR3: TGTGCCAGCAGCTTAGATCCCCGTGGGTCTGAGCAGTTCTTC. It translates to CASSLDPRGSEQFF.

Ten or more counts support this clonotype. The chain combines TRBV20-1 with TRBJ1-6; D is possibly TRBD1 (5 bases). CDR3 size: 13 residues. V shed 7 bases and J shed 9 bases, with 16 bases lying between them. Germline values: CDR1 DFQATT, CDR2 SNEGSKA (reference sequence). The CDR3 DNA sequence: TGCAGTGTCAGAGGGGCCATAATTTCACCCCTCCACTTT. It translates to CSVRGAIISPLHF.

This clonotype was counted many times. The rearrangement uses TRBV28 and TRBJ1-1; D possibly corresponds to TRBD1 (5 bases). From germline, CDR1 is MDHEN and CDR2 SYDVKM. V was shortened by 6 bases and J by 0 bases, with 14 bases between the two germline ends. The length of the CDR3 is 15 residues. CDR3 sequence reads: CASSLPGTMNTEAFF. The CDR3 DNA follows: TGTGCCAGCAGCCTCCCCGGGACCATGAACACTGAAGCTTTCTTT.

The J gene is TRBJ2-1, the V gene TRBV9, with 10 positions matching TRBD1. The V gene's germline CDR1 is SGDLS and CDR2 YYNGEE. This CDR3 has 15 amino acids. The junction had 4 bases not matched to a gene; V was cut back by 4 bases and J by 3 bases. CDR3 sequence (DNA): TGTGCCAGCAGCCCTTGGACAGGGGGCTACAATGAGCAGTTCTTC. Encoded protein: CASSPWTGGYNEQFF.

This clonotype occurred many times. The chain combines TRBV6-1 with TRBJ2-5; 8 bases align to TRBD1. Per germline, CDR1 MNHNS and CDR2 SASEGT. The CDR3 runs to 15 residues. The V and J ends lost 6 bases and 5 bases, in that order; junction bases with no gene match: 11. CDR3 loop: CASSYLQGVRETQYF. In nucleotides, the CDR3 is TGTGCCAGCAGCTACCTACAGGGGGTTCGGGAGACCCAGTACTTC.

This clonotype was recorded a few times. This rearrangement joins TRBV11-2 to TRBJ2-1, with D possibly being TRBD1 (5 bases). Trimming pared 1 base from V and 0 bases from J, leaving 10 bases between. Germline CDR1 is SGHAT and CDR2 is FQNNGV. The CDR3 loop spans 16 amino acids. The DNA for the CDR3 is TGTGCCAGCAGCTTAGCCACAGGAAGCTCCTACAATGAGCAGTTCTTC. Translating it yields CASSLATGSSYNEQFF.

This clonotype has more than one count but fewer than ten. V usage is TRBV5-6 and J usage is TRBJ1-3, with a possible D match to TRBD1 (6 bases). The CDR3 runs 17 residues. Trimming stripped 3 bases from V and 0 bases from J, with 16 bases between. Germline lookup yields CDR1 SGHDT and CDR2 YYEEEE. CDR3 protein: CASSSFRTALSGNTIYF. The CDR3 region has the DNA TGTGCCAGCAGCTCATTCAGGACAGCACTCTCTGGAAACACCATATATTTT.

This clonotype was detected many times. CDR3 protein: CASIGQAVNTEAFF. The CDR3 DNA sequence: TGTGCCAGCATCGGACAGGCCGTGAACACTGAAGCTTTCTTT. The chain has TRBV6-1 and TRBJ1-1; 7 positions agree with TRBD1. The CDR3 spans 14 residues. With V trimmed by 7 bases and J by 0 bases, 5 bases remained unmatched. Germline V gives CDR1 MNHNS, CDR2 SASEGT.